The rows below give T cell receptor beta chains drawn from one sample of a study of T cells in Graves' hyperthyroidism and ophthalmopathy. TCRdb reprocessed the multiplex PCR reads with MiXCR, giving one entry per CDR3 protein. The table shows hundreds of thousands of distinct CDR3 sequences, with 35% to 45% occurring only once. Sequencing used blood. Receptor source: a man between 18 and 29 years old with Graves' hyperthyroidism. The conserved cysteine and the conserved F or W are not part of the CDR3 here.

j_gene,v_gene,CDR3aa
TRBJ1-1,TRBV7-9,ASSPSRTVVNTEAF
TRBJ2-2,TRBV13,ASSGYATGELF
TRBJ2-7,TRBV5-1,ASSLDQGYEQY
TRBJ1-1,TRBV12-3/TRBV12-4,ASSLGSTTEAF
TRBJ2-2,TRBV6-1,ASRPSGGLPTGELF
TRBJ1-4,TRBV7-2,ASSSPPNEKLF
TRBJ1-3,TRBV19,ASSPLLTGVSGNTIY
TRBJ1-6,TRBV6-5,ASSTTENSPLH
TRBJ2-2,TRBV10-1,ASSESAGTGELF
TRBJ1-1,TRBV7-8,ASSSPTRGTTEAF
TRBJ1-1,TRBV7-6,ASSLWDRNTEAF
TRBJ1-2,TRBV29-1,RVGGTDPYGYT
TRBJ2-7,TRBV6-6,ASSPLTLEQY
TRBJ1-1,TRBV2,ASSEITGGTEAF
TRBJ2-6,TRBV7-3,ASSLTAPSGANVLT
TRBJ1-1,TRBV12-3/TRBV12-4,ASTPGSRNTEAF
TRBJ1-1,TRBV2,ASSGQIVNTEAF
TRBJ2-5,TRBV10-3,AIKTGGGETQY
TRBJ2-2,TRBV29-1,SATGQGRVTAGELF
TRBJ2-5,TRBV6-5,ASLGDRFH
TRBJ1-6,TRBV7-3,ASSDTGQGDNSPLH
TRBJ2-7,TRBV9,ASSVGLAGPSYEQY
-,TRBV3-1,ASSQERGYGEQY
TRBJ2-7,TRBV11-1,AWSDRTYEQY
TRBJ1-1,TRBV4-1,ASSQEGQGNTEAF
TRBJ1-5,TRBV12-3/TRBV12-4,ASSPGLDNQPQH
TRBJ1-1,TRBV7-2,ASSLHTAGGTEAF
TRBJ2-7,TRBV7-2,ASSRMGRGSEQY
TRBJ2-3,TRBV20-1,SARGGTGTQY
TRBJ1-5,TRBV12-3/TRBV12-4,ASSLSVYQPQH
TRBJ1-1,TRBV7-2,ASSLGLLLNTEAF
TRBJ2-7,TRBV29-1,SVVSGVRYEQY
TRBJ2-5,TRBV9,ASSPGWGGETQY
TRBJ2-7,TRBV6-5,AISYSKWSPSGNEQY
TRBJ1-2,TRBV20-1,SARDTSNYGYT
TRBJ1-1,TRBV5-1,ASSSKTGSRLLNTEAF
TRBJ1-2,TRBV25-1,ASSPGGINGYT
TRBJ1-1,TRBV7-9,ASSLARGQTNTEAF
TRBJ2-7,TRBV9,ASSLAPSEGYEQY
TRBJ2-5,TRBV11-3,ASSLKGTGMTGETQY
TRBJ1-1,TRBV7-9,ASSLKGQGNTEAF
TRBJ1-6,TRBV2,ASSEYQGVDSPLH
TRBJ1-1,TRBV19,ASSIHRARVPNTEAF
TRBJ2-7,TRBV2,ASSHQVVSGPYEQY
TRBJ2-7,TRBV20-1,SARDGRGSEQY
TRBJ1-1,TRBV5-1,ASSLERVRVNTEAF
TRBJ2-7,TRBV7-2,ASSWFVGSRYEQY
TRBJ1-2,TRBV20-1,SASLGPVLGYGYT
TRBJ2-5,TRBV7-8,ASSALAGGPGETQY
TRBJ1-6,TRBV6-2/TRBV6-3,ASSPGSPLH
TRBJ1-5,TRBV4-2,ASSPHRQPQH